This TCR beta chain was captured by sequencing in a study of cytomegalovirus exposure and HLA in healthy donors (dated by TCRdb to about 2017). The study in broad terms: According to a later analysis, one platform produced both the 110 or so validation repertoires and the approximately 670 repertoires of the first cohort. The study was designed to test whether signatures of past pathogen exposure could be identified by cataloging public T cell receptors. Along with the approximately 600-subject first cohort, a separate validation cohort of around 110 different subjects was used. To predict cytomegalovirus infection status, the study brought together high-throughput TCR immunosequencing, statistical association of individual TCRs with disease status, and machine learning. Results and caveats for the whole study, not just this receptor: The study listed 150 to 200 TCR beta chains as associated with cytomegalovirus. Most TCR sequences were observed very rarely across donors, whereas some public TCRs were present in many individuals. The classifier was reported to diagnose cytomegalovirus status with high specificity and sensitivity in both the original cohort and the validation cohort. It was suggested by the authors that the approach could potentially be generalized to other disease states and immunological phenotypes. Subsequent analysis determined that TCRs grouped into clusters in the first cohort also showed a tendency toward co-occurrence across the 120 or so validation repertoires, and about 94% of cluster scores exceeded 0. In vitro tests confirmed that three of the cytomegalovirus-associated TCR beta chains recognize cytomegalovirus antigens. All 120 or so repertoires were used to score co-occurrence in the validation cohort in a later analysis, because that analysis had no HLA typing for the cohort.

The donors belonged to the validation cohort of under 150 subjects, which was separate from the approximately 680-subject first cohort. The library was prepared using the immunoSEQ multiplex PCR assay. Under the source paper's analysis protocol: To diagnose cytomegalovirus status from the catalog of TCR beta chain sequences, a statistical classification framework was built. As stored in TCRdb, this immuneACCESS dataset retains in-frame rearrangements with V and J assigned. A fraction of the clones does not appear; measured against another copy, unresolved V genes explain less than half of the discrepancy, and the remainder lacks a known reason. From that table come the V and J calls and clone size; the DNA was used to work out D and trimming. This sample lists 57,000 or so clones; around 94% were detected once. The biggest ten clones account for 2% to 2.5% of the sample. On this clone itself: No cognate antigen has been identified for it. Base quality data are lacking; no much larger clone is found one base away.

From a lookup of the germline V gene, CDR1 and CDR2 are MRHNA and SNTAGT. V is pared back by 4 bases and J by 2 bases, with 10 bases lying between the germline termini. There are 14 amino acids in the CDR3, from cysteine to phenylalanine inclusive. The entry retains the CDR3 DNA only, 42 bases that are in frame from base 1. This TCR was sampled from a man aged 18 to 30 in good health and CMV-seronegative. The chain joins TRBV6-4 to TRBJ2-3, with TRBD2 perhaps the D gene, on 6 matching bases. The source material was PBMCs. The CDR3 has the sequence CASSGGLDTDTQYF. DNA sequence: TGTGCCAGCAGTGGGGGACTGGACACAGATACGCAGTATTTT.